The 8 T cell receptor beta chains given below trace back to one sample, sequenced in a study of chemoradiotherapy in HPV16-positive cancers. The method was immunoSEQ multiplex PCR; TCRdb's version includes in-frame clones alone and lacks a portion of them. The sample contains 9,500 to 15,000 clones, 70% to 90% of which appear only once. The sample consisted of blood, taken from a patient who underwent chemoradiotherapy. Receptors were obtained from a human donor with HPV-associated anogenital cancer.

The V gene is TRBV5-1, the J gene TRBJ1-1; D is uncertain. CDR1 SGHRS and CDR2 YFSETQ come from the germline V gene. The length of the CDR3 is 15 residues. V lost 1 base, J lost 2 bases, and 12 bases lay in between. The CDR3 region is CASSLFSGPNTEAFF. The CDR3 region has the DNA TGCGCCAGCAGCTTGTTTTCAGGCCCTAACACTGAAGCTTTCTTT.

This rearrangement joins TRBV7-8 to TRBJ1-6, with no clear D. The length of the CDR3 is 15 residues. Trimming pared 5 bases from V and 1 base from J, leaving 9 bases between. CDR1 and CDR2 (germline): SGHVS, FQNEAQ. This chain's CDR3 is CASSTEGSYNSPLHF. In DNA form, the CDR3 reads TGTGCCAGCAGCACAGAGGGATCCTATAATTCACCCCTCCACTTT. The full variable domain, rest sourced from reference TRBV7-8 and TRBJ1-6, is GAGVSQSPRYKVAKRGQDVALRCDPISGHVSLFWYQQALGQGPEFLTYFQNEAQLDKSGLPSDRFFAERPEGSVSTLKIQRTQQEDSAVYLCASSTEGSYNSPLHFGNGTRLTVT.

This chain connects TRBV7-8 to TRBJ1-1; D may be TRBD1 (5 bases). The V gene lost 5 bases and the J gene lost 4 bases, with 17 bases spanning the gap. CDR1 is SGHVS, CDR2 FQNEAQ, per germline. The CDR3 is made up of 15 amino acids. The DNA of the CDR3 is TGTGCCAGCAGCCCGGATGGGACTCTATCCACTGAAGCTTTCTTT. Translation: CASSPDGTLSTEAFF. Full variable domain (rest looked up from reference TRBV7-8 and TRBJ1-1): GAGVSQSPRYKVAKRGQDVALRCDPISGHVSLFWYQQALGQGPEFLTYFQNEAQLDKSGLPSDRFFAERPEGSVSTLKIQRTQQEDSAVYLCASSPDGTLSTEAFFGQGTRLTVV.

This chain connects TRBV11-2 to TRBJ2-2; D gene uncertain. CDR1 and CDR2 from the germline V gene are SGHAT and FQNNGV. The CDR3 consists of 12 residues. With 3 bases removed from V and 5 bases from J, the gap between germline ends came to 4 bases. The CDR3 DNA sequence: TGTGCCAGCAGCTTCCAAACCGGGGAGCTGTTTTTT. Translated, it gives CASSFQTGELFF.

The CDR3, as DNA: TGCAGTGCTGGACTCTACAATGAGCAGTTCTTC. Translated: CSAGLYNEQFF. The rearrangement links TRBV20-1 to TRBJ2-1, with D tentatively TRBD2 (5 bases). The CDR3 length is 11 residues. Looked up from germline, CDR1 is DFQATT and CDR2 is SNEGSKA (reference sequence). V lost 5 bases to trimming and J lost 3 bases, with 5 bases between them.

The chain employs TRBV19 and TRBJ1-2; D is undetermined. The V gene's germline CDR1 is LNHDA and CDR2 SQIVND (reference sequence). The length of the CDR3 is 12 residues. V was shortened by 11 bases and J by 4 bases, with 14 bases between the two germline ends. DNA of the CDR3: TGTGCCGATAAGAGAGGTAGCTATGGCTACACCTTC. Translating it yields CADKRGSYGYTF.

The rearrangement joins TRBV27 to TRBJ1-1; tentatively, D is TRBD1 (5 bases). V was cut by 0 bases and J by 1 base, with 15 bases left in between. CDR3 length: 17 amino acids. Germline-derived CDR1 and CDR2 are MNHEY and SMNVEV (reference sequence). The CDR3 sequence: CASSLSRGAMGNTEAFF. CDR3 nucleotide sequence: TGTGCCAGCAGTTTATCGAGGGGTGCGATGGGGAACACTGAAGCTTTCTTT.

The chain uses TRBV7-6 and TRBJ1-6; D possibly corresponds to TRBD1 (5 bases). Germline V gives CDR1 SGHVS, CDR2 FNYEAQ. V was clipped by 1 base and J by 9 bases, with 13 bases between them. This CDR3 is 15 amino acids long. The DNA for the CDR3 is TGTGCCAGCAGCTTAGTGGGGCTCGGTGCTTCACCCCTCCACTTT. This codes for CASSLVGLGASPLHF.